This is a list of T cell receptor beta chains from one sample in a study of beta chain features in type 1 diabetes. Using immunoSEQ multiplex PCR, the repertoire was profiled, and TCRdb retains in-frame clones only, with some absent. The sample yields fewer than 200,000 clones, approximately 13% seen once. Sequencing was done on a sample of central memory CD4+ T cells from blood. The receptors originated from a young woman in good health. CDR3s leave out the opening cysteine and the closing phenylalanine or tryptophan.

CDR3: ASRQASGNTEAF
J: TRBJ1-1
V: TRBV6-1

CDR3: ASNSQFANTGELF
J: TRBJ2-2
V: TRBV7-2

CDR3: ASSVPSGGSQTQY
J: TRBJ2-3
V: TRBV9

CDR3: ASSLSPVEQY
J: TRBJ2-7
V: TRBV5-6

CDR3: ASSFPSGSSSVETQY
J: TRBJ2-5
V: TRBV7-2

CDR3: ASRLLGGRSSYEQY
J: TRBJ2-7
V: TRBV27

CDR3: ASSATSGRGEQF
J: TRBJ2-1
V: TRBV6-6

CDR3: ASSAGQGTYEQY
J: TRBJ2-7
V: TRBV2

CDR3: ASSVGPGGSYGYT
J: TRBJ1-2
V: TRBV9

CDR3: ASSSSQRYTGELF
J: TRBJ2-2
V: TRBV19

CDR3: ASGQGGYT
J: TRBJ1-2
V: TRBV11-2

CDR3: ASSVALAGGHEQY
J: TRBJ2-7
V: TRBV9

CDR3: AISDVGGSRETQY
J: TRBJ2-5
V: TRBV10-3

CDR3: ASGGAGYSNQPQH
J: TRBJ1-5
V: TRBV7-8

CDR3: ASSKDRGLKETQY
J: TRBJ2-5
V: TRBV2

CDR3: ASSTHQGSYEQY
J: TRBJ2-7
V: TRBV7-9

CDR3: ASSYEGQGQNIQY
J: TRBJ2-4
V: TRBV6-5

CDR3: ATRTSGMDEQI
J: TRBJ2-1
V: TRBV10-3

CDR3: ASSMIGVRTNNEQF
J: TRBJ2-1
V: TRBV19

CDR3: ASSGQPGNTIY
J: TRBJ1-3
V: TRBV19

CDR3: ASRIDRGLGNTIY
J: TRBJ1-3
V: TRBV7-8

CDR3: ASSLGTSIINLD
J: TRBJ2-3
V: TRBV5-1

CDR3: ASSFGEGELF
J: TRBJ2-2
V: TRBV2

CDR3: ASSEGAGPYGNEQF
J: TRBJ2-1
V: TRBV9

CDR3: ASSAGTVTEAF
J: TRBJ1-1
V: TRBV7-3

CDR3: ASSLAGGLTETQY
J: TRBJ2-5
V: TRBV7-2

CDR3: ASSYSQGTYEQY
J: TRBJ2-7
V: TRBV28

CDR3: ASSFGSGTGELF
J: TRBJ2-2
V: TRBV5-1

CDR3: SVGLGVNTEAF
J: TRBJ1-1
V: TRBV29-1

CDR3: ASSVWGRQPQH
J: TRBJ1-5
V: TRBV2

CDR3: ASSEGQAPSYEQY
J: TRBJ2-7
V: TRBV2

CDR3: ASSLGGNSNQPQH
J: TRBJ1-5
V: TRBV5-1

CDR3: ASSLGLMVNEQY
J: TRBJ2-7
V: TRBV7-8

CDR3: ASSRRASSTAQY
J: TRBJ2-3
V: TRBV28

CDR3: ASSQGWRVENIQY
J: TRBJ2-4
V: TRBV14